This TCR beta chain was sequenced in a study of Graves' ophthalmopathy and Graves' hyperthyroidism. Beta-chain TCR CDR3 regions were amplified from RNA transcripts. Scientists carried out first-round RT-PCR using HTBI primers and then a second-round multiplex PCR. TCRdb reprocessed the multiplex PCR reads via MiXCR and lists one record per CDR3 protein. The repertoire holds over a million distinct CDR3 sequences, with 35% to 45% as singletons. Germline values: CDR1 WSHSY, CDR2 SAAADI. The CDR3 runs 14 residues. The V and J ends lost 4 bases and 1 base respectively, with 10 bases between them. Hyperthyroidism patients were newly diagnosed, ill under 2 months, and aged 18 to 65 years. Patients were diagnosed from clinical symptoms, serum thyroxine, TRAb, thyroid ultrasound and orbital computed tomography. In this sample, this clonotype turned up many times.

What was sequenced was peripheral blood or thyroid tissue (not recorded which). The chain employs TRBV10-2 and TRBJ2-5; perhaps D is TRBD1 or TRBD2 (5 bases each). The TCR sequence derives from an adult man with Graves' hyperthyroidism. This chain's CDR3 is CASSVTGTQETQYF. The CDR3 DNA follows: TGCGCCAGCAGTGTTACCGGGACCCAAGAGACCCAGTACTTC.